This T cell receptor beta chain was sequenced during a study of shared clonotypes between healthy human individuals. Study-wide findings and caveats: With few donors, the genetic and exposure-history diversity represented was limited. When naive CD4 clonotypes were compared across four donors, 4% to 6.5% were shared. When compared with the clonotypes that were shared by all four sorted-subset donors, the non-shared clonotypes turned out to have lower generation probabilities.

Turning to this clone: Antigen: not known.

The length of the CDR3 is 14 residues. Trimming took 10 bases from V and 1 from J, leaving 16 bases between them. Germline V gene lookup returns CDR1 SGHKS and CDR2 YYEKEE (reference sequence). Naive CD8 populations comprised CD45RO-negative cells positively selected for CCR7, excluding terminally differentiated effector memory CD45RA+ cells. The donors, healthy adults who were HIV-negative, had experienced no recent acute infections or vaccinations. The method was immunoSEQ multiplex PCR; TCRdb's version includes in-frame clones alone and lacks a portion of them. This table has more than 2 million clones, approximately 94% appearing once.

The TCR comes from a man between 18 and 29 years old in good health. The sequencing input was naive CD8+ T cells sorted from blood. This chain joins TRBV5-5 and TRBJ2-3; D ambiguous. This CDR3 reads CAFRPELGTDTQYF. The CDR3 nucleotides are TGTGCCTTTCGACCCGAATTGGGCACAGATACGCAGTATTTT.